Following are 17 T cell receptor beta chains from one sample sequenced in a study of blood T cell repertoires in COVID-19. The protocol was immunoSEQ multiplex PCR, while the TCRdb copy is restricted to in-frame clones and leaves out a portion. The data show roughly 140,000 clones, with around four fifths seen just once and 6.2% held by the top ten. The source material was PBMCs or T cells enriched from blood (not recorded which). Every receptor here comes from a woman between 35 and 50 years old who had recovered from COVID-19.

This CDR3 reads CASSGGTGTYGYTF. The CDR3 bases are TGTGCCAGCAGTGGAGGGACAGGGACCTATGGCTACACCTTC. The chain combines TRBV2 with TRBJ1-2, with 9 nucleotides matching TRBD1. In germline, CDR1 is SNHLY, CDR2 FYNNEI. The length of the CDR3 is 14 residues. V lost 4 bases, J lost 4 bases, and 4 bases stayed unmatched.

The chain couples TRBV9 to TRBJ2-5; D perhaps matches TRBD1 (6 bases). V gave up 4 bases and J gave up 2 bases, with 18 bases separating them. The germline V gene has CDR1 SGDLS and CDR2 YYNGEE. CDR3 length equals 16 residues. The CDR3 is CASSPFPRDTQETQYF. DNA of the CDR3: TGTGCCAGCAGCCCCTTCCCACGGGACACTCAAGAGACCCAGTACTTC.

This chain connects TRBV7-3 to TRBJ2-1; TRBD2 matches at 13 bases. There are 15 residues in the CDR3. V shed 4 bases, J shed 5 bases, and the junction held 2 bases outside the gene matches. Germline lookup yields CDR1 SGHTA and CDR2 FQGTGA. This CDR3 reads CASSSGLAGHNEQFF. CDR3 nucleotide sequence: TGTGCCAGCAGCTCGGGACTAGCGGGACACAATGAGCAGTTCTTC.

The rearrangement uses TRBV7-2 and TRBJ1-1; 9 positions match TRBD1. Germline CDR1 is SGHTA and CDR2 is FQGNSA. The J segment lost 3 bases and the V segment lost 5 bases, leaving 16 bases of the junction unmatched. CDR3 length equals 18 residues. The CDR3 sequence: CASSLSSRDRDQDTEAFF. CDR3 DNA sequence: TGTGCCAGCAGCCTCTCATCCCGGGACAGGGATCAGGACACTGAAGCTTTCTTT.

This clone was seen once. CDR3 nucleotides: TGTGCCAGCAGCGATAGGACAGGGGGCTCAGTGCAGTACTTC. This gives the protein CASSDRTGGSVQYF. The chain employs TRBV5-6 and TRBJ2-7; 11 bases are shared with TRBD1. The CDR3 length is 14 residues. The germline V gene encodes CDR1 SGHDT and CDR2 YYEEEE. V dropped 4 bases and J dropped 9; count of bases not matched to a gene: 9.

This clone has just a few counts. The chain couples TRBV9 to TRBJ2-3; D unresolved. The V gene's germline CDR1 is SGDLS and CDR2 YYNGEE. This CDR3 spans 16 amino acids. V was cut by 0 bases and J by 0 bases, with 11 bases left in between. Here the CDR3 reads CASSVEGDFSTDTQYF. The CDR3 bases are TGTGCCAGCAGCGTAGAAGGCGACTTTAGCACAGATACGCAGTATTTT.

The CDR3 reads CASNGEALNEQFF. CDR3 in DNA: TGTGCCAGCAACGGGGAGGCCCTCAATGAGCAGTTCTTC. This chain joins TRBV7-9 and TRBJ2-1; D possibly corresponds to TRBD2 (6 bases). The CDR3 sequence is 13 residues long. CDR1 and CDR2 from the germline V gene are SEHNR and FQNEAQ (reference sequence). Trimming cost V 7 bases and J 6 bases, with 13 bases left between them.

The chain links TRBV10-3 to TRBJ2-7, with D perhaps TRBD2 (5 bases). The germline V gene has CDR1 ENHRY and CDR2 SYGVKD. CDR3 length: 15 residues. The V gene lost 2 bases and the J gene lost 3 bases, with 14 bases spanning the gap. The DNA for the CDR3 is TGTGCCATCAGTGAGCCACACACGGGGTACTACGAGCAGTACTTC. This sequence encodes CAISEPHTGYYEQYF.

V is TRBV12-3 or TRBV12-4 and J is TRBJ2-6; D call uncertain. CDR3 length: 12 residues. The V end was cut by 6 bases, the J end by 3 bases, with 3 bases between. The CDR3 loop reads CASRSGANVLTF. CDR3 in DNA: TGTGCCAGCAGGAGTGGGGCCAACGTCCTGACTTTC.

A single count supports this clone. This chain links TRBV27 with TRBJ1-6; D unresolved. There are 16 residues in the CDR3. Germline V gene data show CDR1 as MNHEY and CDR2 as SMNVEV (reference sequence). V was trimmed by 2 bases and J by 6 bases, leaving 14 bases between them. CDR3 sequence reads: CASSLGGGTINSPLHF. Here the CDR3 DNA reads TGTGCCAGCAGTTTAGGAGGTGGCACCATTAATTCACCCCTCCACTTT.

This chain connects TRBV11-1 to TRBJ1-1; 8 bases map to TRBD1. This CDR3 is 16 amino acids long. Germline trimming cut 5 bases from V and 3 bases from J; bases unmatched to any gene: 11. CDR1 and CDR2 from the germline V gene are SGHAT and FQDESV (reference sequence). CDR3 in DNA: TGTGCCAGCAGCCCGGGACAGGCCAGGTTGGACACTGAAGCTTTCTTT. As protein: CASSPGQARLDTEAFF.

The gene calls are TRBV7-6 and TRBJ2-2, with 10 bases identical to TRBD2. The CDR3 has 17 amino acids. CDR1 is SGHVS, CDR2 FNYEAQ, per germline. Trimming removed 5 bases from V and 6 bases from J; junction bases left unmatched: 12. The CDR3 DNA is TGTGCCAGCAGCCACGGCTTAGCGGGAGGAGGTGCCGGGGAGCTGTTTTTT. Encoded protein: CASSHGLAGGGAGELFF.

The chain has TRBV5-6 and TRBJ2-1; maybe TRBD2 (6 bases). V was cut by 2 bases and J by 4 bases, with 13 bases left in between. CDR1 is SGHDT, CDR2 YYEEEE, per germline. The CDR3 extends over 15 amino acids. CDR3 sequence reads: CASSFDGRLYNEQFF. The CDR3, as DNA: TGTGCCAGCAGCTTTGACGGGAGACTGTACAATGAGCAGTTCTTC.

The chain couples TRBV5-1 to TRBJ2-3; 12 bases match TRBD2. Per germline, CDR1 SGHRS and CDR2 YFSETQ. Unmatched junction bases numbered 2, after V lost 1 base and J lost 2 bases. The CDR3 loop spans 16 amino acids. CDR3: CASSLPSGGATDTQYF. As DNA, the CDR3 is TGCGCCAGCAGCTTGCCTAGCGGGGGGGCCACAGATACGCAGTATTTT.

The CDR3: CAWSVRPTRGAPYNEQFF. Here the CDR3 DNA reads TGTGCCTGGAGTGTACGGCCGACGCGGGGGGCCCCCTACAATGAGCAGTTCTTC. V and J are TRBV30 and TRBJ2-1; TRBD2 matches at 8 bases. Germline CDR1 reads GTSNPN; CDR2 reads SVGIG (reference sequence). The V and J ends lost 0 bases and 2 bases, in that order; junction bases with no gene match: 12. This CDR3 spans 18 amino acids.

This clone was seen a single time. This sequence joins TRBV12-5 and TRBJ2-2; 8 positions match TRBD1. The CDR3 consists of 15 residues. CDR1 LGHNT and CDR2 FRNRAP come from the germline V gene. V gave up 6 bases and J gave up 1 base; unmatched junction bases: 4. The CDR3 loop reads CASGPGQENTGELFF. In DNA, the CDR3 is TGTGCTAGTGGACCGGGACAGGAGAACACCGGGGAGCTGTTTTTT.

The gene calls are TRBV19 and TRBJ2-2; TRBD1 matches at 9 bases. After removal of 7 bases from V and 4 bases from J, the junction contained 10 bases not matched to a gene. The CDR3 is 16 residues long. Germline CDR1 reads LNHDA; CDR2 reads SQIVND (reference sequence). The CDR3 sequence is CASNRGTGRSTGELFF. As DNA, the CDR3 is TGTGCCAGTAATCGCGGGACAGGGCGTAGCACCGGGGAGCTGTTTTTT.